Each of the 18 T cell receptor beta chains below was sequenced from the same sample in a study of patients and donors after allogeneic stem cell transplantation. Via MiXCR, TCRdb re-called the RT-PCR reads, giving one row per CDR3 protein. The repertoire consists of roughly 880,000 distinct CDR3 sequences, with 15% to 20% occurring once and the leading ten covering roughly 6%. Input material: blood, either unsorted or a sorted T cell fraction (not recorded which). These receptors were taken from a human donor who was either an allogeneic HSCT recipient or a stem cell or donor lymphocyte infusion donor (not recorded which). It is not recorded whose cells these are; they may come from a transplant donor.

Written as DNA, the CDR3 is TGTGCCAGCAGTGGCTCCCGGGACAGGGGATTTTTAGGCAATCAGCCCCAGCATTTT. Protein: CASSGSRDRGFLGNQPQHF. The gene calls are TRBV6-4 and TRBJ1-5, with 10 bases identical to TRBD1. Germline trimming cut 4 bases from V and 2 bases from J; bases unmatched to any gene: 14. The CDR3 has 19 amino acids. Germline loops: CDR1 MRHNA, CDR2 SNTAGT.

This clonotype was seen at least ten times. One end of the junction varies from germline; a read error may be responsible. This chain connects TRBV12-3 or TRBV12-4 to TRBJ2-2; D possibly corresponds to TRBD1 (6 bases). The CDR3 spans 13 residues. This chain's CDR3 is CASSLGGTGELFF. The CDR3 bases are TGTGCCAGCAGCTTAGGGGGCACCGGGGAGCTGTTTTTT.

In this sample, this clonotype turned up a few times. In DNA, the CDR3 is TGTGCCAGCAGTTTATGGAGCACAGATACGCAGTATTTT. Residues: CASSLWSTDTQYF. This chain links TRBV27 with TRBJ2-3, with unresolved D. CDR1 MNHEY and CDR2 SMNVEV come from the germline V gene (reference sequence). V was pared by 1 base and J by 0 bases, with 2 bases between. CDR3 length equals 13 residues.

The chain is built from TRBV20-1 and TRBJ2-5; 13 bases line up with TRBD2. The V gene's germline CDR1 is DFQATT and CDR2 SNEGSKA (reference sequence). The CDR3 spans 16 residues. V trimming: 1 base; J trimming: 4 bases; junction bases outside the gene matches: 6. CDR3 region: CSARGILAGGLETQYF. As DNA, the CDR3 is TGCAGTGCTAGAGGAATACTAGCGGGGGGGCTAGAGACCCAGTACTTC.

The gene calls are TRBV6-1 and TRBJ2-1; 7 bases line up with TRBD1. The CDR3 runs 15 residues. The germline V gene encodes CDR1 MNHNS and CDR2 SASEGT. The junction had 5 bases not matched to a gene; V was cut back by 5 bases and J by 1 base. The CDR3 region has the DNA TGTGCCAGCAGTATAGAGGGGGCATCCTACAATGAGCAGTTCTTC. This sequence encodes CASSIEGASYNEQFF.

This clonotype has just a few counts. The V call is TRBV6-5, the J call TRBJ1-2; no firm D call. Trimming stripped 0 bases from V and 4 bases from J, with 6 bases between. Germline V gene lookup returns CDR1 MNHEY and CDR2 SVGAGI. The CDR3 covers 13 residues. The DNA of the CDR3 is TGTGCCAGCAGTTACTCCCTCAGCTATGGCTACACCTTC. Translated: CASSYSLSYGYTF.

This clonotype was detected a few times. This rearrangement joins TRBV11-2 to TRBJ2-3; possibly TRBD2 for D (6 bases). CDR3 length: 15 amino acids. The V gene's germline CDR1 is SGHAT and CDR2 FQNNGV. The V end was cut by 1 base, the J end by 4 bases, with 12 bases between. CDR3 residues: CASSLAGREADTQYF. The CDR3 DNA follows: TGTGCCAGCAGCTTAGCAGGCAGGGAGGCAGATACGCAGTATTTT.

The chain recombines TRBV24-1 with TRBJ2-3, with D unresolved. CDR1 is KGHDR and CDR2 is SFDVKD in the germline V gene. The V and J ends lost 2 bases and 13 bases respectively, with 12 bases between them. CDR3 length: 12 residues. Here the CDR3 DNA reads TGTGCCACCAGTGATTCGAAGACAAAGGAGTATTTT. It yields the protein CATSDSKTKEYF.

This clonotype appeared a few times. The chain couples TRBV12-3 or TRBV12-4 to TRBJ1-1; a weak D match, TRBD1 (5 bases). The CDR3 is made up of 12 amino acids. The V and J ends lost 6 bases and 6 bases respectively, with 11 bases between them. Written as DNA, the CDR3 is TGTGCCAGCAGAGCAGGGCGAGCTGAAGCTTTCTTT. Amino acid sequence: CASRAGRAEAFF.

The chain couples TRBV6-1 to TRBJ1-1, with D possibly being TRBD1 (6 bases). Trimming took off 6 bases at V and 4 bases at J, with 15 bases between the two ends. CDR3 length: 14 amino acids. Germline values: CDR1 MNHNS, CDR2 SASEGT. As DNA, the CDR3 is TGTGCCAGCAGCCCAGGGGTAAAAGGCACTGAAGCTTTCTTT. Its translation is CASSPGVKGTEAFF.

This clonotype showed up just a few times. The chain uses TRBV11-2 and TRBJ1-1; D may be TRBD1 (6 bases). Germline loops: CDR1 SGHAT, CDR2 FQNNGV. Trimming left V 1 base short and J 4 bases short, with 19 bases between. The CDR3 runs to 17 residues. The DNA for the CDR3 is TGTGCCAGCAGCTTAGGCCCTACAACAGGGAGGGGCACTGAAGCTTTCTTT. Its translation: CASSLGPTTGRGTEAFF.

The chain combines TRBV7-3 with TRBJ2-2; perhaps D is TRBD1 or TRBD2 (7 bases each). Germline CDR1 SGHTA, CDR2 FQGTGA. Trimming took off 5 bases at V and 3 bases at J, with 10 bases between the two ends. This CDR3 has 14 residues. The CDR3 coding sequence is TGTGCCAGCAGCCCAGGGGGGGACACCGGGGAGCTGTTTTTT. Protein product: CASSPGGDTGELFF.

DNA for the CDR3: TGCGCCAGCAGCTTAAGCCTTTTTTCAAAGAAGATTTGGAATGAGCAGTTCTTC. This gives the protein CASSLSLFSKKIWNEQFF. The rearrangement joins TRBV5-1 to TRBJ2-1; D gene unclear. Trimming took off 2 bases at V and 7 bases at J, with 25 bases between the two ends. The CDR3 has 18 amino acids. Germline V lookup: CDR1 SGHRS, CDR2 YFSETQ.

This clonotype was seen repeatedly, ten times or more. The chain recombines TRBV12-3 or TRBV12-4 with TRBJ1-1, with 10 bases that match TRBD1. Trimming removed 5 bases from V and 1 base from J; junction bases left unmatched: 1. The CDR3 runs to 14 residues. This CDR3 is CASSRQGANTEAFF. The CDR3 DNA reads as TGTGCCAGCAGTAGACAGGGGGCGAACACTGAAGCTTTCTTT.

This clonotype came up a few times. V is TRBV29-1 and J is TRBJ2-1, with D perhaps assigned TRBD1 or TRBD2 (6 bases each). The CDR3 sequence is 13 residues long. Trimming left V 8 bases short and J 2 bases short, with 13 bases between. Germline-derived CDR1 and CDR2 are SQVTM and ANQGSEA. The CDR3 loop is CSMGGGPYNEQFF. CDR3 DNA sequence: TGCAGCATGGGGGGCGGGCCCTACAATGAGCAGTTCTTC.

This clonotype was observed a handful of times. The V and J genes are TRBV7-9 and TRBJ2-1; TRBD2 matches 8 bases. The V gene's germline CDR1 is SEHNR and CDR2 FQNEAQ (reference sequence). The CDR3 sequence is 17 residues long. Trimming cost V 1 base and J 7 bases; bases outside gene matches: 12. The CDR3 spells CASSLGMVAGLGNEQFF. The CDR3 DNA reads TGTGCCAGCAGCTTAGGAATGGTAGCGGGACTTGGGAATGAGCAGTTCTTC.

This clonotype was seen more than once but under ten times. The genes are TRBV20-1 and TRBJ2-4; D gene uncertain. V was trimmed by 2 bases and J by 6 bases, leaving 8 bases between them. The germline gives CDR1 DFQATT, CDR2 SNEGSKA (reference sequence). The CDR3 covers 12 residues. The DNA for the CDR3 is TGCAGTGCTAGAAGCCATTTAAACATTCAGTACTTC. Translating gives CSARSHLNIQYF.

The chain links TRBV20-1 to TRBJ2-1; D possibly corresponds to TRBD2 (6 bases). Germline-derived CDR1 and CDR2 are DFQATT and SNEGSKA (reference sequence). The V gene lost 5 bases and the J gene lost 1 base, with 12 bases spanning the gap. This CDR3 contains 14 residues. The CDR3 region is CSAAGLRSYNEQFF. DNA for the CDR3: TGCAGTGCTGCGGGACTTCGATCCTACAATGAGCAGTTCTTC.